Listed here are 20 T cell receptor beta chains from one sample, sequenced in a study of CD8 T cells in Susac syndrome. It was with random hexamers that about 0.45 to 1 ug RNA was reverse transcribed. TCRdb fed the immunoSEQ multiplex PCR reads into MiXCR, producing one record per CDR3 protein. This sample has 300,000 to 350,000 distinct CDR3 sequences, with 90% to 95% found just once. The sequenced material came from CD4+ T cells from PBMCs. The receptor source for this set is a human donor with multiple sclerosis.

The chain is built from TRBV19 and TRBJ1-1; 7 bases are a match to TRBD1. The CDR3 spans 12 residues. Trimming cost V 7 bases and J 6 bases; bases outside gene matches: 5. Germline lookup yields CDR1 LNHDA and CDR2 SQIVND (reference sequence). The CDR3, as DNA: TGTGCCAGTACCCCCAGGGGGGCTGAAGCTTTCTTT. The encoded protein is CASTPRGAEAFF.

This clonotype occurred once. The chain employs TRBV7-9 and TRBJ2-2; 10 bases are shared with TRBD1. This CDR3 contains 18 residues. Germline V gene lookup returns CDR1 SEHNR and CDR2 FQNEAQ (reference sequence). V lost 6 bases and J lost 2; bases outside the gene matches: 12. The CDR3 here is CASRTTGQGQINTGELFF. CDR3 DNA sequence: TGTGCCAGCAGAACTACGGGACAGGGGCAAATAAACACCGGGGAGCTGTTTTTT.

The rearrangement links TRBV25-1 to TRBJ2-5; D is unclear. The V gene's germline CDR1 is MGHDK and CDR2 SYGVNS. This CDR3 spans 13 amino acids. V was cut by 1 base and J by 5 bases, with 8 bases left in between. The CDR3 DNA follows: TGTGCCAGCAGTGAATCCGGATGGGAGACCCAGTACTTC. The encoded protein is CASSESGWETQYF.

About this clonotype itself: At one boundary the junction diverges from the germline segment, which might be a read error. The chain recombines TRBV5-4 with TRBJ2-1; 9 bases are shared with TRBD2. Germline-derived CDR1 and CDR2 are SGHNT and YYREEE (reference sequence). CDR3 length: 15 residues. The CDR3 protein is CASSLGAGGLREQLF. The CDR3, as DNA: TGTGCCAGCAGCTTGGGTGCGGGGGGGCTTAGGGAGCAGCTCTTC. Using reference TRBV5-4 and TRBJ2-1 for the parts outside the CDR3, the full variable domain is ETGVTQSPTHLIKTRGQQVTLRCSSQSGHNTVSWYQQALGQGPQFIFQYYREEENGRGNFPPRFSGLQFPNYSSELNVNALELDDSALYLCASSLGAGGLREQLFGPGTRLTVL.

This chain joins TRBV5-1 and TRBJ1-1; 8 bases match TRBD1. With V trimmed by 4 bases and J by 4 bases, 3 bases remained unmatched. Per germline, CDR1 SGHRS and CDR2 YFSETQ. The CDR3 has 13 residues. CDR3 DNA: TGCGCCAGCAGCATTACAGGGGGCACTGAAGCTTTCTTT. It translates to CASSITGGTEAFF.

The J gene is TRBJ1-3, the V gene TRBV3-1; D remains unclear. V dropped 5 bases and J dropped 0 bases, with 11 bases sitting between them. Germline loops: CDR1 LGHDT, CDR2 YNNKEL (reference sequence). The CDR3 has 15 residues. The CDR3 DNA reads as TGTGCCAGCAGCTCCGACCGAATCTCTGGAAACACCATATATTTT. It is translated as CASSSDRISGNTIYF.

With respect to this clonotype: Germline is not matched at one junction end, which may reflect a read error. V and J are TRBV14 and TRBJ1-2, with D possibly being TRBD1 (6 bases). The CDR3 runs 14 residues. Per the germline V gene, CDR1 is SGHDN and CDR2 is FVKESK. This CDR3 is CASSSHGQNFGYTF. CDR3 DNA: TGTGCCAGCAGTTCCCACGGACAGAACTTTGGCTACACCTTC.

This clonotype came up a few times. The chain carries TRBV6-2 or TRBV6-3 and TRBJ2-7, with D possibly matching TRBD2 (6 bases). CDR1 and CDR2 from the germline V gene are MNHEY and SVGEGT. The CDR3 sequence is 16 residues long. The V gene lost 6 bases and the J gene lost 5 bases, with 23 bases spanning the gap. CDR3 nucleotide sequence: TGTGCCAGCAGACTAGCCGGGGCAGGGTCAGTCCACGAGCAGTACTTC. Its protein product is CASRLAGAGSVHEQYF.

The V gene is TRBV28, the J gene TRBJ1-2, with D possibly matching TRBD1 (5 bases). The germline V gene has CDR1 MDHEN and CDR2 SYDVKM. The CDR3 consists of 17 residues. V shed 6 bases and J shed 4 bases, with 24 bases lying between them. The CDR3 nucleotides read TGTGCCAGCAGCCCTCCGGGACTGTCAGTTATCGGCTATGGCTACACCTTC. Its protein is CASSPPGLSVIGYGYTF.

The rearrangement links TRBV12-3 or TRBV12-4 to TRBJ2-2, with D maybe TRBD2 (6 bases). Between the trimmed V and J ends, which lost 6 bases and 4 bases, there was a span of 15 bases. This CDR3 has 15 amino acids. This CDR3 is CASRSGTPSTGELFF. The CDR3 nucleotides read TGTGCCAGCAGATCCGGGACTCCCAGCACCGGGGAGCTGTTTTTT.

In this sample, this clonotype turned up a few times. The chain joins TRBV28 to TRBJ2-7; D is perhaps TRBD1 (6 bases). V was cut by 8 bases and J by 3 bases, with 17 bases left in between. The germline V gene has CDR1 MDHEN and CDR2 SYDVKM. There are 14 residues in the CDR3. Here the CDR3 DNA reads TGTGCCAGCCGAACTTCGACACAGGGCTACGAGCAGTACTTC. This sequence encodes CASRTSTQGYEQYF.

This rearrangement joins TRBV5-1 to TRBJ1-5, with D perhaps matching TRBD1 (6 bases). The CDR3 has 15 residues. The ends were cut back, 3 bases at V and 2 bases at J, with 12 bases in the middle. Germline V gene lookup returns CDR1 SGHRS and CDR2 YFSETQ. The CDR3 DNA is TGCGCCAGCAGCTCAGCGCCAGGGGGCAATCAGCCCCAGCATTTT. As protein: CASSSAPGGNQPQHF. The variable domain in full, with the rest retrieved from reference TRBV5-1 and TRBJ1-5, is KAGVTQTPRYLIKTRGQQVTLSCSPISGHRSVSWYQQTPGQGLQFLFEYFSETQRNKGNFPGRFSGRQFSNSRSEMNVSTLELGDSALYLCASSSAPGGNQPQHFGDGTRLSIL.

The chain couples TRBV6-5 to TRBJ1-5, with a tentative D call TRBD1 (5 bases). CDR1 is MNHEY, CDR2 SVGAGI, per germline. This CDR3 is built from 14 residues. The V end was cut by 6 bases, the J end by 1 base, with 10 bases between. CDR3 nucleotides: TGTGCCAGCAGGGCACCAGGGAGCAATCAGCCCCAGCATTTT. Protein: CASRAPGSNQPQHF.

This rearrangement joins TRBV18 to TRBJ2-5, with D unresolved. Germline-derived CDR1 and CDR2 are KGHSH and LQKENI. Trimming removed 0 bases at V and 5 bases at J, with 19 bases between. CDR3 length: 17 residues. The CDR3 sequence: CASSPPWMAGSAETQYF. CDR3 DNA: TGTGCCAGCTCACCACCGTGGATGGCAGGCTCGGCGGAGACCCAGTACTTC.

The chain has TRBV29-1 and TRBJ2-7; D unresolved. Deletions cut 5 bases from V and 2 bases from J, with 10 bases between. There are 12 residues in the CDR3. The germline gives CDR1 SQVTM, CDR2 ANQGSEA. CDR3 region: CSVRDNAYEQYF. CDR3 bases: TGCAGCGTTCGAGACAACGCCTACGAGCAGTACTTC.

V is TRBV2 and J is TRBJ1-6; the match to TRBD1 covers 7 bases. V lost 9 bases and J lost 7; bases outside the gene matches: 6. CDR1 is SNHLY, CDR2 FYNNEI, per germline. The CDR3 sequence is 13 residues long. CDR3 sequence reads: CASTGQENSPLHF. DNA of the CDR3: TGTGCCAGTACAGGACAGGAAAATTCACCCCTCCACTTT.

The V and J genes are TRBV20-1 and TRBJ1-6; D may be TRBD1 (6 bases). CDR1 and CDR2 (germline): DFQATT, SNEGSKA (reference sequence). The CDR3 runs 13 residues. V dropped 6 bases and J dropped 7 bases, with 13 bases sitting between them. The CDR3 DNA reads as TGCAGTGCGAGGACAGCGTCCAATTCACCCCTCCACTTT. It encodes CSARTASNSPLHF.

V is TRBV7-2 and J is TRBJ2-3, with 12 bases that match TRBD2. The CDR3 runs 18 residues. Germline-derived CDR1 and CDR2 are SGHTA and FQGNSA. J was trimmed by 0 bases and V by 2 bases; bases with no gene match: 6. The CDR3 region has the DNA TGTGCCAGCAGCTTAAGGCTAGCGGGGGGGCGCAGCACAGATACGCAGTATTTT. Its translation: CASSLRLAGGRSTDTQYF.

The J gene is TRBJ2-5, the V gene TRBV25-1; D unclear. This CDR3 is 14 amino acids long. Trimming removed 6 bases from V and 2 bases from J, with 13 bases in between. Germline CDR1 reads MGHDK; CDR2 reads SYGVNS. The CDR3: CASRSLTEQETQYF. The CDR3 DNA sequence: TGTGCCAGCAGATCACTTACTGAACAAGAGACCCAGTACTTC.

V gene TRBV19 combines with J gene TRBJ2-7; 7 nucleotides align to TRBD1. Germline V lookup: CDR1 LNHDA, CDR2 SQIVND (reference sequence). This CDR3 spans 14 amino acids. The V and J ends lost 4 bases and 5 bases, in that order; junction bases with no gene match: 8. The CDR3, as DNA: TGTGCCAGTAGTACGGGGACAGACTTTCACGAGCAGTACTTC. Translating it yields CASSTGTDFHEQYF.